There are many counts of the clone carrying this T cell receptor (beta chain). What it binds is not known. The CDR3 is 14 residues long. The germline V gene encodes CDR1 SNHLY and CDR2 FYNNEI. V lost 0 bases and J 3 bases, leaving 9 bases between the germline ends. This specimen belongs to a study of Graves' ophthalmopathy and Graves' hyperthyroidism. It was from about 10 ml of fresh peripheral blood that the PBMCs came. Overall study results and limits: Blood was where most expanded thyroid clonotypes above 0.001 frequency also turned up. The model achieved about 70% sensitivity and less than 75% specificity for ophthalmopathy progression. A 13-signature model separated ophthalmopathy from stable hyperthyroidism, reaching 85% to 90% sensitivity and roughly 84% specificity cross-validated.

As the template, RNA transcripts were used to amplify TCR beta CDR3 regions. First-round RT-PCR employed HTBI primers, with a second-round multiplex PCR after it. TCRdb called the multiplex PCR reads again in MiXCR, with one record for every CDR3 protein. Counted here are a few hundred thousand distinct CDR3 sequences, roughly a sixth occurring once; the ten biggest clones make up 9% to 15%. The TCR was taken from an adult man with Graves' ophthalmopathy. Input material: peripheral blood. This rearrangement joins TRBV2 to TRBJ2-7; D call uncertain. The CDR3 protein is CASSEAGQVYEQYF. DNA for the CDR3: TGTGCCAGCAGTGAAGCGGGCCAGGTCTACGAGCAGTACTTC.